These 18 T cell receptor beta chains originate from one sample sequenced in a study of technical replicates of blood from several donors. The repertoire was sequenced with immunoSEQ multiplex PCR; TCRdb's copy has only in-frame clones and lacks some. The repertoire consists of tens of thousands of clones, with about 96% occurring once and the leading ten covering 0.3% to 0.35%. Sequenced sample: T cells isolated from PBMCs. These receptors came from a human donor in good health.

This clone was picked up one time. The V call is TRBV11-3, the J call TRBJ2-1, with D perhaps TRBD2 (5 bases). There are 15 residues in the CDR3. V was trimmed by 1 base and J by 5 bases, leaving 12 bases between them. Germline-derived CDR1 and CDR2 are SGHNT and YENEEA. The CDR3 loop is CASSLGASSNNEQFF. CDR3 nucleotide sequence: TGTGCCAGCAGCTTAGGAGCTAGCTCAAACAATGAGCAGTTCTTC.

This chain links TRBV6-5 with TRBJ2-2; maybe TRBD2 (7 bases). V was clipped by 10 bases and J by 4 bases, with 16 bases between them. The CDR3 loop spans 14 amino acids. Germline CDR1 and CDR2: MNHEY and SVGAGI. CDR3 coding DNA: TGTGCCACCCTGCGGGGAGGGGGCACCGGGGAGCTGTTTTTT. It encodes CATLRGGGTGELFF.

The J gene is TRBJ1-4, the V gene TRBV6-6, with D unresolved. Trimming cost V 0 bases and J 6 bases, with 11 bases left between them. This CDR3 is built from 15 residues. The germline CDR1 and CDR2 sequences are MNHNY and SVGAGI (reference sequence). The CDR3 DNA reads as TGTGCCAGCAGTTACTCGGAGTGGGGAGATGAAAAACTGTTTTTT. Translation: CASSYSEWGDEKLFF.

A single count supports this clone. CDR3 bases: TGTGCCAGCAGTCGTAGCGAGGGCTATGGCTACACCTTC. Translation gives CASSRSEGYGYTF. The genes are TRBV27 and TRBJ1-2; D is unclear. Trimming pared 5 bases from V and 4 bases from J, leaving 11 bases between. This CDR3 has 13 amino acids. Per the germline V gene, CDR1 is MNHEY and CDR2 is SMNVEV (reference sequence).

The V and J genes are TRBV5-5 and TRBJ2-1; D is possibly TRBD2 (6 bases). The CDR3 is 16 residues long. V shed 0 bases and J shed 3 bases, with 13 bases lying between them. Per the germline V gene, CDR1 is SGHKS and CDR2 is YYEKEE (reference sequence). The CDR3 sequence is CASSLGGTGYYNEQFF. The CDR3 DNA reads TGTGCCAGCAGCTTGGGGGGGACTGGCTACTACAATGAGCAGTTCTTC.

The rearrangement uses TRBV7-9 and TRBJ1-3; D is ambiguous. Germline lookup yields CDR1 SEHNR and CDR2 FQNEAQ (reference sequence). Trimming took off 2 bases at V and 9 bases at J, with 14 bases between the two ends. The CDR3 spans 14 residues. The CDR3 spells CASSLYSEGGTIYF. Written as DNA, the CDR3 is TGTGCCAGCAGCTTATATTCGGAGGGAGGCACCATATATTTT.

This sequence joins TRBV5-1 and TRBJ2-1, with 9 bases fitting TRBD2. Germline values: CDR1 SGHRS, CDR2 YFSETQ. Trimming took 0 bases from V and 7 from J; bases not matched to a gene: 5. CDR3 size: 15 residues. This chain's CDR3 is CASSLAISGSNEQFF. The CDR3 DNA reads as TGCGCCAGCAGCTTGGCTATTAGCGGGAGTAATGAGCAGTTCTTC.

The chain recombines TRBV6-1 with TRBJ2-2, with TRBD2 matching over 7 bases. The CDR3 extends over 17 amino acids. V shed 2 bases, J shed 4 bases, and the junction held 10 bases outside the gene matches. The germline V gene encodes CDR1 MNHNS and CDR2 SASEGT. CDR3 sequence reads: CASSEWVTGGITGELFF. The CDR3 DNA reads as TGTGCCAGCAGTGAATGGGTCACCGGGGGGATCACCGGGGAGCTGTTTTTT.

The chain is built from TRBV6-5 and TRBJ1-1; D might be TRBD1 (6 bases). CDR1 and CDR2 from the germline V gene are MNHEY and SVGAGI. V was pared by 6 bases and J by 3 bases, with 11 bases between. The length of the CDR3 is 13 residues. The CDR3 DNA sequence: TGTGCCAGCAGAAGGACAGTAGACACTGAAGCTTTCTTT. Translated, it gives CASRRTVDTEAFF.

V gene TRBV6-1 combines with J gene TRBJ2-7; 8 positions match TRBD2. The CDR3 runs to 16 residues. Germline CDR1 reads MNHNS; CDR2 reads SASEGT. V trimming: 1 base; J trimming: 3 bases; junction bases outside the gene matches: 8. The CDR3 region is CASSEVFGLAFYEQYF. CDR3 nucleotide sequence: TGTGCCAGCAGTGAAGTCTTTGGACTAGCCTTCTACGAGCAGTACTTC.

The chain recombines TRBV7-3 with TRBJ2-3, with 9 bases lining up with TRBD2. This CDR3 spans 15 amino acids. The ends lost 2 bases at V and 3 bases at J; junction bases unmatched: 3. Germline CDR1 and CDR2: SGHTA and FQGTGA. CDR3 region: CASSLVAGETDTQYF. CDR3 coding DNA: TGTGCCAGCAGCTTAGTAGCGGGAGAAACAGATACGCAGTATTTT.

The V gene is TRBV19, the J gene TRBJ2-7; D perhaps matches TRBD1 (6 bases). This CDR3 contains 14 residues. The germline V and J ends were trimmed by 4 bases and 5 bases, with 15 bases remaining between them. The germline V gene encodes CDR1 LNHDA and CDR2 SQIVND (reference sequence). CDR3 coding DNA: TGTGCCAGTAGTAAGGACAGAGAACTCAACGAGCAGTACTTC. This sequence encodes CASSKDRELNEQYF.

The chain joins TRBV7-9 to TRBJ2-5; the match to TRBD2 covers 7 bases. V gave up 8 bases and J gave up 5 bases; unmatched junction bases: 5. The CDR3 runs to 12 residues. Germline V gives CDR1 SEHNR, CDR2 FQNEAQ (reference sequence). The DNA of the CDR3 is TGTGCCAGCGGCGGGAGTCTCGAGACCCAGTACTTC. Its translation is CASGGSLETQYF.

J is TRBJ2-3 and V is TRBV11-2, with 9 bases that match TRBD2. The V gene's germline CDR1 is SGHAT and CDR2 FQNNGV. V shed 1 base and J 5 bases; nucleotides not matched to a gene: 4. The CDR3 covers 15 residues. The chain's CDR3 is CASSLGGRALDTQYF. In nucleotides, the CDR3 is TGTGCCAGCAGCTTAGGCGGGAGGGCGCTAGATACGCAGTATTTT. Combining the CDR3 with reference TRBV11-2 and TRBJ2-3 gives the whole variable domain EAGVAQSPRYKIIEKRQSVAFWCNPISGHATLYWYQQILGQGPKLLIQFQNNGVVDDSQLPKDRFSAERLKGVDSTLKIQPAKLEDSAVYLCASSLGGRALDTQYFGPGTRLTVL.

This clone was picked up one time. The J gene is TRBJ2-7, the V gene TRBV27; TRBD1 aligns across 8 bases. Germline CDR1 is MNHEY and CDR2 is SMNVEV (reference sequence). V lost 7 bases to trimming and J lost 1 base; unmatched junction nucleotides: 6. The CDR3 runs to 14 residues. The CDR3: CASKDRGRSYEQYF. Written as DNA, the CDR3 is TGTGCCAGCAAAGACAGGGGACGATCCTACGAGCAGTACTTC.

V gene TRBV19 combines with J gene TRBJ1-1; TRBD1 might be the D (5 bases). CDR3 length equals 15 residues. Trimming removed 5 bases from V and 4 bases from J, with 17 bases in between. CDR1 is LNHDA and CDR2 is SQIVND in the germline V gene (reference sequence). The CDR3 loop reads CASSAKTEGSTEAFF. The CDR3 region has the DNA TGTGCCAGTAGTGCTAAGACAGAAGGTAGCACTGAAGCTTTCTTT.

The gene calls are TRBV6-5 and TRBJ1-1; 9 bases align to TRBD1. Germline V lookup: CDR1 MNHEY, CDR2 SVGAGI. Unmatched junction bases numbered 4, after V lost 5 bases and J lost 9 bases. The CDR3 runs 12 residues. CDR3 sequence reads: CASSPHRGQAFF. CDR3 DNA: TGTGCCAGCAGTCCGCACAGGGGGCAAGCTTTCTTT.

CDR3 nucleotide sequence: TGTGCCAGCGACAGTAACACTGAAGCTTTCTTT. It translates to CASDSNTEAFF. This chain uses TRBV28 with TRBJ1-1, with D possibly TRBD1 on 5 matching bases. Germline V lookup: CDR1 MDHEN, CDR2 SYDVKM. V lost 8 bases to trimming and J lost 2 bases, with 6 bases between them. There are 11 residues in the CDR3.